The entry below gives a single TCR beta chain sequence along with its context. Indicated treatment: around 19 received Ad26.COV2.S at low or high dose, single or two shots; about five received placebo; per-sample allocation not given. Collection of samples fell on day 63 after the first vaccine or placebo injection. Boston supplied an adult donor aged 18-55 years. These data are taken from a study of Ad26.COV2.S vaccination and SARS-CoV-2 variants. The table came from immunoSEQ multiplex PCR; TCRdb's copy has only in-frame clones and leaves some out. The sample shows about 320,000 clones, 85% to 90% of them seen only once. The sequence was collected from a person aged 18 to 59 who received the Ad26.COV2.S COVID-19 vaccine or a placebo. Material: peripheral blood, obtained in a trial of Ad26.COV2.S vaccine versus placebo.

CDR3 amino acids: CASTLTGTGSKVFF. CDR3 bases: TGTGCCAGCACCCTAACCGGGACAGGGTCTAAAGTTTTCTTT. V is TRBV7-3 and J is TRBJ1-1, with 9 bases aligning to TRBD1. The CDR3 has 14 residues. Germline values: CDR1 SGHTA, CDR2 FQGTGA. The V and J ends lost 7 bases and 13 bases, in that order; junction bases with no gene match: 16.